The rows below give T cell receptor beta chains drawn from one sample of a study of graft-versus-host responses after intestinal transplantation. Sequenced by immunoSEQ multiplex PCR; TCRdb stores in-frame clones only, minus some. The sample shows about 100,000 clones, about 90% of them seen only once. Antigens of these TCRs are unknown. Sequences were derived from unstimulated CD4+ T cells sorted from spleen or lymph node cells, sampled before intestinal transplant. These receptors all stem from a human donor who received an intestinal transplant. Each CDR3 is given with its conserved first and last residue.

j_call cdr3_length v_call cdr3_aa
TRBJ1-5 16 TRBV5-5 CASSLVGQGSNQPQHF
TRBJ2-1 15 TRBV19 CASSNIRDTHNEQFF
TRBJ1-5 13 TRBV15 CATSLARVQPQHF
TRBJ2-7 16 TRBV5-1 CASSLGPTKGDYEQYF
TRBJ2-5 17 TRBV4-2 CASSQDRLAGGDETQYF
TRBJ1-3 14 TRBV7-9 CASSLGGSGNTIYF
TRBJ2-7 12 TRBV5-5 CASSFRGEGQYF
TRBJ2-7 16 TRBV4-1 CASSHLLGGAPYVQYF
TRBJ1-6 19 TRBV13 CASSLDFMGQGRNNSPLHF
TRBJ2-2 13 TRBV10-3 CAIRGRETGELFF
TRBJ2-4 12 TRBV7-2 CASSLQGNIQYF
TRBJ2-7 16 TRBV12-5 CASGLSSGVVPYEQYF
TRBJ2-7 12 TRBV30 CAWSRSSYEQYF
TRBJ1-1 14 TRBV18 CASSPDQGVTEAFF
TRBJ2-1 15 TRBV5-1 CASSLAAGSYNEQFF
TRBJ2-5 15 TRBV7-9 CASSSSAYGGETQYF
TRBJ2-1 18 TRBV13 CASSPRLAGGRQNNEQFF
TRBJ1-1 15 TRBV7-9 CASSTRDRASTEAFF
TRBJ2-5 14 TRBV30 CAWSVPGGVETQYF
TRBJ2-5 17 TRBV7-2 CASSPLSPSGRWETQYF
TRBJ2-1 11 TRBV7-9 CASSWGERQFF
TRBJ1-5 14 TRBV5-6 CASSLGSGNQPQHF
TRBJ1-6 14 TRBV2 CASSEEADNSPLHF
TRBJ1-2 15 TRBV18 CASSLPKQGANGYTF
- 15 TRBV7-9 CASSPGQIKTYEQYF
TRBJ1-2 13 TRBV7-9 CASSLVLGDGYTF
TRBJ2-7 14 TRBV19 CASRWGHSSYEQYF
TRBJ2-7 13 TRBV4-1 CASSQALAHEQYF
TRBJ2-1 16 TRBV6-6 CASSSKDRGSYNEQFF
TRBJ1-6 15 TRBV6-5 CASSPRATANSPLHF
TRBJ1-2 15 TRBV11-2 CASSSRDRGPYGYTF
TRBJ2-5 13 TRBV5-1 CASSWTSQETQYF
TRBJ2-2 13 TRBV7-9 CANGGTNTGELFF
TRBJ2-5 15 TRBV5-1 CASSRGERGAGAQYF
TRBJ1-4 13 TRBV12-5 CASGLVQGEKLFF
TRBJ1-4 13 TRBV5-1 CASGQGKGEKLFF
TRBJ2-7 14 TRBV6-6 CASSYGTSGGEQYF
TRBJ2-4 13 TRBV10-1 CASSEWGQNIQYF
TRBJ1-2 13 TRBV6-4 CATSLERGGGYTF
TRBJ2-7 14 TRBV7-2 CASSLERRERRRYF
TRBJ1-5 15 TRBV1 CTSSQDPGAERPQHF
TRBJ1-2 15 TRBV7-9 CASSLAPGINYGYTF
TRBJ2-5 13 TRBV9 CASSVGLQETQYF
TRBJ2-5 16 TRBV15 CATSRGSSSRPETQYF
TRBJ2-1 13 TRBV11-3 CASSPGLYNEQFF
TRBJ2-3 14 TRBV11-1 CASTGQLGTDTQYF
TRBJ2-3 15 TRBV7-9 CASSLGQSGGDTQYF
TRBJ1-2 14 TRBV5-6 CASSLVGGQGGYTF
TRBJ2-1 14 TRBV6-5 CASRGLSSYNEQFF
TRBJ1-1 12 TRBV12-5 CASGLLGTGAFF
TRBJ2-3 14 TRBV5-4 CASSLRDLSDTQYF
TRBJ2-3 18 TRBV7-3 CASSLAGTSGGATDTQYF
TRBJ2-5 13 TRBV6-5 CASSRPGLETQYF